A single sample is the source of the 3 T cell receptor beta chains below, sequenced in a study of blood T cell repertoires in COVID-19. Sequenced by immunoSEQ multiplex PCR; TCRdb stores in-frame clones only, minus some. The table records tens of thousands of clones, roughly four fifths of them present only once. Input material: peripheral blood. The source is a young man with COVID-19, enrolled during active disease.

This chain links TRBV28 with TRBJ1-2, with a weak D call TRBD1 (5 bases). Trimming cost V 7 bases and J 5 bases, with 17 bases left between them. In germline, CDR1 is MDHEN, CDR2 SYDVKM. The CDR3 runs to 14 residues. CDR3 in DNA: TGTGCCAGCATCGAGAAAGGGAGGGGTTATGGCTACACCTTC. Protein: CASIEKGRGYGYTF.

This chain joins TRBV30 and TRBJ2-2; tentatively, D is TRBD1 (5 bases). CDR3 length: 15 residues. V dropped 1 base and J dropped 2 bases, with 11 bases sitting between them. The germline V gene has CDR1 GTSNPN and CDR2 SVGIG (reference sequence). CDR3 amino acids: CAWSARAGNTGELFF. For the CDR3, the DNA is TGTGCCTGGAGTGCCAGGGCAGGAAACACCGGGGAGCTGTTTTTT.

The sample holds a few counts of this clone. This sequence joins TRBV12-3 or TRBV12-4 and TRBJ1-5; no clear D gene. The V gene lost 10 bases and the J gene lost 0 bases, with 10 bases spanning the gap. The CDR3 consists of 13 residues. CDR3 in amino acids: CAISLYSNQPQHF. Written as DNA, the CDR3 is TGTGCCATCTCACTGTATAGCAATCAGCCCCAGCATTTT.